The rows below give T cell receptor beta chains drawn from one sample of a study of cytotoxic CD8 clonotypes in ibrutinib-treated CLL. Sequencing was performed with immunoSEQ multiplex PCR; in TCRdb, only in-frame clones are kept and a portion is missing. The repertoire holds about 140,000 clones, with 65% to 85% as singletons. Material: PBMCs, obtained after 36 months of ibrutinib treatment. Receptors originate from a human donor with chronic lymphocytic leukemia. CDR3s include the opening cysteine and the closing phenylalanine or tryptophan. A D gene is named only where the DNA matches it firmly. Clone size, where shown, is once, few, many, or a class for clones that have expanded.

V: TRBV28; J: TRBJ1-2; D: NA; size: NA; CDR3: CASSLFGTNYGYTF; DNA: TGTGCCAGCAGTTTATTTGGGACGAACTATGGCTACACCTTC
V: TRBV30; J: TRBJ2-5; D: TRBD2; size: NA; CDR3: CAWGTWREGRETQYF; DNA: TGTGCCTGGGGGACTTGGCGGGAGGGCCGAGAGACCCAGTACTTC
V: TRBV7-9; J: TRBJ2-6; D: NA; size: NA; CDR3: CASSLRGTGANVLTF; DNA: TGTGCCAGCAGCTTACGGGGCACTGGGGCCAACGTCCTGACTTTC
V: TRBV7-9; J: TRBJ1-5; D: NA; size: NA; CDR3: CASSPYQGPQHF; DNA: TGTGCCAGCAGCCCTTACCAAGGGCCCCAGCATTTT
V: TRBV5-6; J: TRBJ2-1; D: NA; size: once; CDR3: CASSLLQLAYNEQFF; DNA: TGTGCCAGCAGCTTGCTACAGTTAGCCTACAATGAGCAGTTCTTC
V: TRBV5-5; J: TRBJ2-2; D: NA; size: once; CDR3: CASSPEGAEGTGELFF; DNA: TGTGCCAGCAGCCCTGAGGGGGCGGAGGGCACCGGGGAGCTGTTTTTT
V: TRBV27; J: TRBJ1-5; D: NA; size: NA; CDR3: CASSLDLGQVLSNQPQHF; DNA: TGTGCCAGCAGTTTAGATCTGGGCCAGGTCCTTAGCAATCAGCCCCAGCATTTT
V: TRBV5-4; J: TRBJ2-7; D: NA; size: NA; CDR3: CASSSPDSGEQYF; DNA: TGTGCCAGCAGTTCCCCGGACTCGGGGGAGCAGTACTTC
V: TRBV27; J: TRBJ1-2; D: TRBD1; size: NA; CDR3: CASSSQGAIAYGYTF; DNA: TGTGCCAGCAGTTCGCAGGGGGCGATTGCCTATGGCTACACCTTC
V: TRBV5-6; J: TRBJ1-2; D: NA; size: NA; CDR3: CASSLPGQLYGYTF; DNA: TGTGCCAGCAGCTTACCCGGACAACTCTATGGCTACACCTTC
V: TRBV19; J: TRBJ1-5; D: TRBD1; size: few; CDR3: CASSIVTGGQPQHF; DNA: TGTGCCAGTAGTATAGTTACAGGGGGTCAGCCCCAGCATTTT
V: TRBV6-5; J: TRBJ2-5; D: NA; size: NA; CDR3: CASSTPGTKETQYF; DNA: TGTGCCAGCAGTACTCCGGGAACTAAAGAGACCCAGTACTTC
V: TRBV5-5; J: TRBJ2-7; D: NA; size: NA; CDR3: CASSLYAGQTYEQYF; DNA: TGTGCCAGCAGCTTGTATGCAGGGCAAACCTACGAGCAGTACTTC
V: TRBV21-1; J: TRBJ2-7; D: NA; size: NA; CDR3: CASTTTQGSQEQYF; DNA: TGTGCCAGCACCACAACCCAGGGCTCTCAGGAGCAGTACTTC
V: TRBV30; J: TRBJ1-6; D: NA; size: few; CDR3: CAWSPSNSPLHF; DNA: TGTGCCTGGAGTCCATCCAATTCACCCCTCCACTTT
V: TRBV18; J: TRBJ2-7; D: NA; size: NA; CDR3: CASSPGDYEQYF; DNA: TGTGCCAGCTCACCGGGTGACTACGAGCAGTACTTC
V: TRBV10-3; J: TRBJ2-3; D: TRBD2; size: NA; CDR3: CAISFTSGEGTDTQYF; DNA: TGTGCCATCAGTTTTACTAGCGGGGAAGGGACAGATACGCAGTATTTT
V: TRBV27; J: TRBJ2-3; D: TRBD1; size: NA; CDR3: CASSLGTGGDLDTQYF; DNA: TGTGCCAGCAGTTTAGGGACAGGGGGAGATCTAGATACGCAGTATTTT
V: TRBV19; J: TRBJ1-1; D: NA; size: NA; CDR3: CASSRGQNTEAFF; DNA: TGTGCCAGTAGTAGGGGGCAGAACACTGAAGCTTTCTTT
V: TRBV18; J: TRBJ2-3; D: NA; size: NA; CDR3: CASSRGAMFDTQYF; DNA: TGTGCCAGCTCAAGGGGGGCCATGTTCGATACGCAGTATTTT
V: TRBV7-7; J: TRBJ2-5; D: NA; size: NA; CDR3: CASSEGPSRGTQYF; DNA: TGTGCCAGCAGCGAGGGGCCTTCAAGGGGGACCCAGTACTTC
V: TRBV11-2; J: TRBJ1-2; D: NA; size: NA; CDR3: CASSLVLIRLDYGYTF; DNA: TGTGCCAGCAGCTTAGTGTTAATCCGACTTGACTATGGCTACACCTTC
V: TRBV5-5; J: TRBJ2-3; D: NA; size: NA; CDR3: CASSPGQGLPTDTQYF; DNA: TGTGCCAGCAGCCCCGGACAGGGACTACCCACAGATACGCAGTATTTT
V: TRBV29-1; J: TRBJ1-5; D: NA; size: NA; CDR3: CSVGAGIGNQPQHF; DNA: TGCAGCGTCGGGGCGGGGATTGGCAATCAGCCCCAGCATTTT
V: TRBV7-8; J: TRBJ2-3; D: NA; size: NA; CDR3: CASSLDPRRLSTDTQYF; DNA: TGTGCCAGCAGCTTAGATCCTCGACGCCTAAGCACAGATACGCAGTATTTT
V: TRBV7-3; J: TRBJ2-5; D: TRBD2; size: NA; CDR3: CASSLGASGSETQYF; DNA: TGTGCCAGCAGCTTAGGAGCTAGCGGGAGTGAGACCCAGTACTTC
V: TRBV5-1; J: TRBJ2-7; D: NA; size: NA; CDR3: CASSPRSGGYEQYF; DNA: TGCGCCAGCAGCCCCCGCTCCGGTGGCTACGAGCAGTACTTC
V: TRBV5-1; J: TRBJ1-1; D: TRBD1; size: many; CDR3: CASSLDGTDTEAFF; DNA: TGCGCCAGCAGCTTGGACGGGACAGACACTGAAGCTTTCTTT
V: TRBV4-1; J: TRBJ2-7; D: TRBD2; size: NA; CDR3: CASSPYGQRESYEQYF; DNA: TGCGCCAGCAGCCCTTACGGGCAGCGGGAGAGCTACGAGCAGTACTTC
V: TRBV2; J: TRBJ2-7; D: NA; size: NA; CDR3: CASREAYEQYF; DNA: TGTGCCAGCAGGGAAGCCTACGAGCAGTACTTC
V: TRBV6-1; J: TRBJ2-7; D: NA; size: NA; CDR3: CASSEPARSSYEQYF; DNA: TGTGCCAGCAGTGAACCGGCGCGAAGCTCCTACGAGCAGTACTTC
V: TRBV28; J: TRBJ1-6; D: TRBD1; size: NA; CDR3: CASSVGGTVTHF; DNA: TGTGCCAGCAGCGTTGGTGGGACAGTGACTCACTTT
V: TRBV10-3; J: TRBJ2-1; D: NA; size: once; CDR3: CATSQGGLYNEQFF; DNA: TGTGCCACCAGTCAAGGGGGTCTCTACAATGAGCAGTTCTTC
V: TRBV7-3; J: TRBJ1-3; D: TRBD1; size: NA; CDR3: CASSPQGTSGNTIYF; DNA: TGTGCCAGCAGCCCACAGGGGACGTCTGGAAACACCATATATTTT
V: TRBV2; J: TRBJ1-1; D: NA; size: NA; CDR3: CASSGQGINVEAFF; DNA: TGTGCCAGCAGTGGGCAGGGAATAAACGTTGAAGCTTTCTTT
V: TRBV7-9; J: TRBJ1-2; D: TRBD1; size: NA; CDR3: CASSAGGGYGYTF; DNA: TGTGCCAGCAGCGCAGGGGGCGGCTATGGCTACACCTTC
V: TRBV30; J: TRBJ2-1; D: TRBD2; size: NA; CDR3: CAWSVVAGETVNEQFF; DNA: TGTGCCTGGAGTGTAGTAGCGGGAGAAACCGTTAATGAGCAGTTCTTC
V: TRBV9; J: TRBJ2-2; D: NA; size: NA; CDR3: CASSVEGTGELFF; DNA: TGTGCCAGCAGCGTAGAGGGCACCGGGGAGCTGTTTTTT
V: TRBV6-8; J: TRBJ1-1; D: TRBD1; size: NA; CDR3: CASRSDRGLKDTEAFF; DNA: TGTGCCAGCAGGTCCGACAGGGGGCTCAAGGACACTGAAGCTTTCTTT
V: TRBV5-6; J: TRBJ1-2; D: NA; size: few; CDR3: CASSLGGNYGYTF; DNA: TGTGCCAGCAGCTTGGGAGGGAACTATGGCTACACCTTC
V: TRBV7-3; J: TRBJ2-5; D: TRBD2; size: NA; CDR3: CASSLASLAEETQYF; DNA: TGTGCCAGCAGCTTAGCTAGCCTAGCGGAAGAGACCCAGTACTTC
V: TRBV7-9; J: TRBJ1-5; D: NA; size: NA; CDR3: CASSPNRFSNQPQHF; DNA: TGTGCCAGCAGCCCCAACAGGTTCAGCAATCAGCCCCAGCATTTT
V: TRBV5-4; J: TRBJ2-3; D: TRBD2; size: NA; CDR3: CASSPGGTSGGREVDTQYF; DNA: TGTGCCAGCAGCCCCGGCGGGACTAGCGGGGGCCGGGAGGTAGATACGCAGTATTTT
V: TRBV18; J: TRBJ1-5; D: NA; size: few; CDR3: CASSPPGTNQPQHF; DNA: TGTGCCAGCTCACCACCCGGGACAAATCAGCCCCAGCATTTT
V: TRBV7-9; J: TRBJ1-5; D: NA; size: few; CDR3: CASSFYGQPQHF; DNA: TGTGCCAGCAGCTTTTATGGTCAGCCCCAGCATTTT
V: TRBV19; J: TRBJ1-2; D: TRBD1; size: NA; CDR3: CARQGNYGYTF; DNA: TGTGCCAGACAGGGGAACTATGGCTACACCTTC
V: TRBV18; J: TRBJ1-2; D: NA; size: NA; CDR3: CASYPTGQTFYGYTF; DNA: TGTGCCAGCTATCCGACCGGACAGACTTTCTATGGCTACACCTTC
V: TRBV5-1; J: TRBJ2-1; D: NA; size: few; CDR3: CASSLWVAEYNEQFF; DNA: TGCGCCAGCAGCTTGTGGGTAGCGGAGTACAATGAGCAGTTCTTC
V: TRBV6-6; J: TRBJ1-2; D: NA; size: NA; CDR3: CASSYSGLGNYGYTF; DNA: TGTGCCAGCAGTTACTCAGGGTTAGGGAACTATGGCTACACCTTC
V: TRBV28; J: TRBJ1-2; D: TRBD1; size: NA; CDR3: CASTEQGRYGYTF; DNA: TGTGCCAGCACCGAACAGGGGCGGTATGGCTACACCTTC
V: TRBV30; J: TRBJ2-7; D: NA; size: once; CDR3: CASKPGTLLDPYEQYF; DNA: TGTGCCTCCAAACCCGGGACACTGCTCGATCCGTACGAGCAGTACTTC